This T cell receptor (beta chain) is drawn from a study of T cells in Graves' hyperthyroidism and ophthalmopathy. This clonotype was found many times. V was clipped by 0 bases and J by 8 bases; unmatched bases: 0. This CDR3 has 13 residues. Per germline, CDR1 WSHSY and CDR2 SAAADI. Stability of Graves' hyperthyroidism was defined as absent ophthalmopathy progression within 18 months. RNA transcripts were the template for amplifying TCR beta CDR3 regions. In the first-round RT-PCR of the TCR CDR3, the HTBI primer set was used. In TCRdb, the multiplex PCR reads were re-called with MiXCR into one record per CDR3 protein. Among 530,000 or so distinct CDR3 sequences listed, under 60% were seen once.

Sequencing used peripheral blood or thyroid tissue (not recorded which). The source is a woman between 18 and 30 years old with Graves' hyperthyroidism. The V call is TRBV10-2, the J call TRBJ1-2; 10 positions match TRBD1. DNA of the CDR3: TGCGCCAGCAGTGAGTCGACAGGGGGCGGCTACACCTTC. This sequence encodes CASSESTGGGYTF.